The clone carrying this TCR beta chain was counted only a few times. Its specificity is not known. These data originate in a study of beta chain features in type 1 diabetes. Expressed TCRB transcripts were sequenced after all isolated RNA was converted to cDNA. Some clones are missing from TCRdb's copy, which holds only in-frame ones; the method was immunoSEQ multiplex PCR. The sample records some 700,000 clones, roughly 12% being singletons. The V gene's germline CDR1 is GTSNPN and CDR2 SVGIG (reference sequence). Deletions cut 3 bases from V and 0 bases from J, with 8 bases between. CDR3 size: 13 residues. Study-level results: For Type 1 diabetes patients, all four CD4+ subsets carried TCRB CDR3s that were moderately but significantly shorter. Researchers reported that naive, central memory and Treg TCRB repertoires appeared more similar in patients than in healthy donors.

The V call is TRBV30, the J call TRBJ1-1, with TRBD1 as a possible D gene (5 bases). The sequence was collected from a man younger than 35 with type 1 diabetes. Sample: naive CD4+ T cells from blood. The CDR3 spells CAWREQVNTEAFF. The DNA for the CDR3 is TGTGCCTGGAGAGAACAGGTGAACACTGAAGCTTTCTTT. The full variable domain, completed using reference TRBV30 and TRBJ1-1, is SQTIHQWPATLVQPVGSPLSLECTVEGTSNPNLYWYRQAAGRGLQLLFYSVGIGQISSEVPQNLSASRPQDRQFILSSKKLLLSDSGFYLCAWREQVNTEAFFGQGTRLTVV.